A selection of T cell receptor beta chains follows, all from one sample in a study of technical replicates of blood from a few donors. Profiling relied on immunoSEQ multiplex PCR, and the TCRdb table lists in-frame clones only, not all of them. The table lists roughly 50,000 clones, 93% of them singletons. The sequencing sample was made of PBMCs. All receptors come from a human donor in good health. Some clones in this sample may be carry-over from other donors' samples. Both conserved end residues are part of each CDR3. The D gene is left open where the match is weak. Clone size is given for some rows only: seen once, a few or many times, or a class if the clone is expanded.

>15|TRBD2|NA|TRBJ2-1|TRBV7-2
CASSSLAGGVNEQFF
TGTGCCAGCAGTTCCCTAGCGGGAGGAGTTAATGAGCAGTTCTTC
>16|TRBD2|NA|TRBJ2-2|TRBV13
CASSPRTSVNTGELFF
TGTGCCAGCAGCCCCCGGACTAGCGTGAACACCGGGGAGCTGTTTTTT
>16|TRBD2|NA|TRBJ2-3|TRBV5-4
CASSVTSGGKSHTQYF
TGTGCCAGCAGCGTGACTAGCGGGGGGAAATCTCATACGCAGTATTTT
>16|TRBD2|NA|TRBJ2-1|TRBV7-8
CASSSFSSPGGNEQFF
TGTGCCAGCAGCTCCTTCTCGTCCCCGGGAGGGAATGAGCAGTTCTTC
>15|TRBD2|once|TRBJ2-2|TRBV7-8
CASSNPGLRTGELFF
TGTGCCAGCAGCAACCCGGGACTAAGAACCGGGGAGCTGTTTTTT
>16|NA|once|TRBJ2-2|TRBV30
CAWGQGSETNTGELFF
TGTGCCTGGGGTCAGGGTTCTGAGACGAACACCGGGGAGCTGTTTTTT
>14|NA|NA|TRBJ1-6|TRBV25-1
CASSEPQLRSPLHF
TGTGCCAGCAGTGAACCCCAACTCCGATCACCCCTCCACTTT
>13|NA|NA|TRBJ1-1|TRBV19
CASSIRENTEAFF
TGTGCCAGTAGTATCCGGGAGAACACTGAAGCTTTCTTT
>16|NA|NA|TRBJ2-6|TRBV10-3
CAISEAASSGANVLTF
TGTGCCATCAGTGAAGCGGCAAGCTCTGGGGCCAACGTCCTGACTTTC
>15|TRBD1|NA|TRBJ1-2|TRBV27
CASSSLGTGGRGYTF
TGTGCCAGCAGCTCCTTAGGGACAGGGGGCCGGGGCTACACCTTC
>13|TRBD1|NA|TRBJ1-4|TRBV29-1
CSVQGGRSEKLFF
TGCAGCGTACAAGGGGGCAGGAGTGAAAAACTGTTTTTT
>19|TRBD2|NA|TRBJ2-7|TRBV23-1
CATPRRDQAGAWSPYEQYF
TGCGCCACCCCCAGGAGGGATCAAGCGGGAGCCTGGAGCCCCTACGAGCAGTACTTC
>16|TRBD2|NA|TRBJ2-3|TRBV7-2
CASMPPGGFGTDTQYF
TGTGCCAGCATGCCACCGGGGGGTTTTGGCACAGATACGCAGTATTTT
>17|TRBD2|NA|TRBJ2-3|TRBV7-2
CANAVGSGTTGYDTQYF
TGTGCCAACGCGGTTGGTAGCGGGACCACAGGATACGATACGCAGTATTTT
>13|NA|once|TRBJ2-7|TRBV5-1
CASSLDGNYEQYF
TGCGCCAGCAGCTTGGACGGTAACTACGAGCAGTACTTC
>14|TRBD1|NA|TRBJ1-2|TRBV4-2
CASSPDRATYGYTF
TGTGCCAGCAGCCCAGACAGGGCGACCTATGGCTACACCTTC
>16|NA|NA|TRBJ2-2|TRBV5-1
CASSLDGGAYTGELFF
TGCGCCAGCAGCTTGGATGGGGGCGCTTACACCGGGGAGCTGTTTTTT
>13|NA|NA|TRBJ2-5|TRBV10-3
CAISEEVAETQYF
TGTGCCATCAGTGAGGAGGTTGCAGAGACCCAGTACTTC
>16|TRBD1|NA|TRBJ2-3|TRBV4-2
CASSQDSGQGADTQYF
TGTGCCAGCAGCCAAGATAGCGGACAGGGGGCCGATACGCAGTATTTT
>17|TRBD2|NA|TRBJ2-1|TRBV7-8
CASSPSREAGAVREQFF
TGTGCCAGCAGTCCGAGTCGGGAAGCGGGAGCAGTCCGTGAGCAGTTCTTC
>14|NA|NA|TRBJ2-7|TRBV14
CASSLMGAGNEQYF
TGTGCCAGCAGCCTGATGGGAGCGGGTAACGAGCAGTACTTC
>15|TRBD1|NA|TRBJ1-4|TRBV7-2
CASSVGDRGNEKLFF
TGTGCCAGCAGCGTAGGGGACAGGGGAAATGAAAAACTGTTTTTT
>12|NA|NA|TRBJ2-1|TRBV30
CAWSPQYNEQFF
TGTGCCTGGAGCCCACAATACAATGAGCAGTTCTTC
>15|NA|few|TRBJ2-7|TRBV7-3
CASSLYTDASYEQYF
TGTGCCAGCAGCTTATACACAGACGCCTCCTACGAGCAGTACTTC
>15|TRBD2|once|TRBJ2-1|TRBV29-1
CSVDGASGSNNEQFF
TGCAGCGTTGACGGGGCTAGCGGGAGTAACAATGAGCAGTTCTTC
>15|NA|NA|TRBJ2-1|TRBV7-9
CASSLMGVTYNEQFF
TGTGCCAGCAGCTTGATGGGAGTCACCTACAATGAGCAGTTCTTC